This TCR beta chain was sequenced in a study of CD8+CD57+ T cells in acquired aplastic anemia. Study in general: Yields of DNA that came from sorted CD4+ and CD8+ cells averaged about 2.9 ug.

Genomic DNA constituted the template upon which TCR beta VDJ and CDR3 profiling was performed. From the reads, TCRdb called clonotypes with MiXCR, one entry per CDR3 protein. The table has about 180,000 distinct CDR3 sequences, almost 50% seen once. Study-level points and caveats: Between patients and controls, roughly 29 CD8+ CDR3 sequences were found in common.

The germline CDR1 and CDR2 sequences are DFQATT and SNEGSKA (reference sequence). Trimming stripped 0 bases from V and 6 bases from J, with 8 bases between. The CDR3 extends over 12 amino acids. For this clonotype: What it recognizes is unknown.

Patients chosen for sequencing had shown CD8+CD57+ cell expansion by flow cytometry. This TCR came from a human donor with aplastic anemia. The specimen sequenced was sorted CD4+, CD8+, or CD8+CD57+ T cells (not recorded which) from PBMCs. The chain has TRBV20-1 and TRBJ1-1; D may be TRBD1 (5 bases). This chain's CDR3 is CSAREWGAEAFF. The CDR3 bases are TGCAGTGCTAGAGAGTGGGGGGCTGAAGCTTTCTTT.